This TCR beta chain was captured in a study of control samples from healthy donors and cancer patients. TCRdb's copy holds only in-frame clones and misses some; the assay was immunoSEQ multiplex PCR. The table shows 80,000 to 100,000 clones, with more than 90% occurring only once. The CDR3 runs to 13 residues. With 11 bases removed from V and 1 base from J, the gap between germline ends came to 14 bases. Germline V gene lookup returns CDR1 SNHLY and CDR2 FYNNEI. This chain uses TRBV2 with TRBJ1-1; no clear D gene. Sequencing input: blood. This TCR was sampled from a human donor in good health. The donor label of this sample is uncertain. As DNA, the CDR3 is TGTGCCGGTTGCATGGACTGGAACACTGAAGCTTTCTTT. Protein sequence: CAGCMDWNTEAFF.